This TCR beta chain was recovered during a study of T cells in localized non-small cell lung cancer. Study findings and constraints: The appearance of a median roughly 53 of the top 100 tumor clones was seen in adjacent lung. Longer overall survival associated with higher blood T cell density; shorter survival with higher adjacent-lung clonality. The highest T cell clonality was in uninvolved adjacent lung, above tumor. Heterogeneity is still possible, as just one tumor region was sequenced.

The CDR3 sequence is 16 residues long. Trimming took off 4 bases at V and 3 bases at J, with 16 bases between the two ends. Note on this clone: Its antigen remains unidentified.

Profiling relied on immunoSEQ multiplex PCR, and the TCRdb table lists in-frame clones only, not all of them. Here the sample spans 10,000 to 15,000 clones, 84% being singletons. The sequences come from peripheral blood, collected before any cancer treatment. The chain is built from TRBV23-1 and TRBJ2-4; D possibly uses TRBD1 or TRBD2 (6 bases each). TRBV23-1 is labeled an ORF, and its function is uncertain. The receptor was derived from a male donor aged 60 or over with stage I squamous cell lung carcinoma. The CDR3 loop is CASSRRGCRGKNIQYF. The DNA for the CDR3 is TGCGCCAGCAGTCGCCGGGGGTGCAGGGGCAAAAACATTCAGTACTTC.